The clone carrying this T cell receptor beta chain has just a few counts. Its antigen remains unknown. The source of the sample is a study of cytomegalovirus exposure and HLA in healthy donors. Regarding the study as a whole: The study flagged 150 to 200 TCR beta chains as cytomegalovirus-associated.

This PCR relied on a set of 60 Vbeta primers and 13 Jbeta primers. Sequenced by immunoSEQ multiplex PCR; TCRdb stores in-frame clones only, minus some. The sample records roughly 70,000 clones, around 80% being singletons. Germline V gene lookup returns CDR1 MNHEY and CDR2 SMNVEV (reference sequence). The CDR3 runs 11 residues. Donors sampled were nominally healthy, though unrecorded immune exposures were likely. The source of this sequence is a man between 50 and 59 years old in good health and CMV-seronegative. The rearrangement links TRBV27 to TRBJ1-5; 9 bases match TRBD1. Sequenced material: PBMCs. CDR3 in amino acids: CAGTGNQPQHF. CDR3 in DNA: TGTGCAGGGACAGGGAATCAGCCCCAGCATTTT.